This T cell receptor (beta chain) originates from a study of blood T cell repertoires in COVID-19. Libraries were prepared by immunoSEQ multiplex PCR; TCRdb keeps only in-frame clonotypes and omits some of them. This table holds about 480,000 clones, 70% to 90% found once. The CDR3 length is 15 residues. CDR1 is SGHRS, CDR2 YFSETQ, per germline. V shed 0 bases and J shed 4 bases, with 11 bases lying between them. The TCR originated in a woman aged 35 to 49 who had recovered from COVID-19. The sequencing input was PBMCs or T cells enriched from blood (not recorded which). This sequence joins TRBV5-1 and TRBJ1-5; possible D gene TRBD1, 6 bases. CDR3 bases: TGCGCCAGCAGCTTGGGAGGGACATCGAATCAGCCCCAGCATTTT. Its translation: CASSLGGTSNQPQHF.